This entry lists 6 T cell receptor beta chains sequenced from one sample in a study of blood T cell repertoires in COVID-19. Profiling relied on immunoSEQ multiplex PCR, and the TCRdb table lists in-frame clones only, not all of them. Here the sample spans 430,000 or so clones, approximately 87% being singletons. The sample taken for sequencing was PBMCs or T cells enriched from blood (not recorded which). Source of these receptors: a middle-aged woman who had recovered from COVID-19.

The chain has TRBV11-2 and TRBJ2-3, with 13 bases identical to TRBD2. The CDR3 runs 18 residues. Germline assignment: CDR1 SGHAT and CDR2 FQNNGV. The V segment lost 3 bases and the J segment 4 bases; nucleotides outside the gene matches: 10. The CDR3 sequence is CASSFPLRTSGSSDTQYF. The CDR3 bases are TGTGCCAGCAGCTTCCCTCTAAGGACTAGCGGGAGTTCAGATACGCAGTATTTT.

The chain uses TRBV24-1 and TRBJ2-2, with a possible D match to TRBD2 (6 bases). CDR1 and CDR2 from the germline V gene are KGHDR and SFDVKD. CDR3 length: 15 amino acids. Trimming removed 3 bases from V and 5 bases from J, with 12 bases in between. The CDR3 protein is CATSDPGEGTGELFF. The CDR3 nucleotides are TGTGCCACCAGTGATCCGGGAGAGGGGACCGGGGAGCTGTTTTTT.

This sequence joins TRBV12-3 or TRBV12-4 and TRBJ1-2; 7 nucleotides line up with TRBD1. Germline trimming cut 6 bases from V and 4 bases from J; bases unmatched to any gene: 5. The length of the CDR3 is 13 residues. As DNA, the CDR3 is TGTGCCAGCAGAACCGGGACAGTCTATGGCTACACCTTC. This gives the protein CASRTGTVYGYTF.

This clone appeared once. This chain uses TRBV18 with TRBJ1-1; no clear D gene. Germline CDR1 KGHSH, CDR2 LQKENI. The germline V and J ends were trimmed by 3 bases and 1 base, with 9 bases remaining between them. The CDR3 is made up of 14 amino acids. CDR3 residues: CASSPASKNTEAFF. In DNA form, the CDR3 reads TGTGCCAGCTCACCGGCTTCGAAGAACACTGAAGCTTTCTTT.

This sequence joins TRBV11-2 and TRBJ2-7, with 12 nucleotides matching TRBD2. Germline CDR1 SGHAT, CDR2 FQNNGV. This CDR3 is built from 14 residues. Trimming took 8 bases from V and 3 from J; bases not matched to a gene: 5. CDR3 in amino acids: CASGLLAGGYEQYF. The CDR3 bases are TGTGCCAGCGGATTACTAGCGGGGGGCTACGAGCAGTACTTC.

V is TRBV5-8 and J is TRBJ1-2; a weak D match, TRBD1 (6 bases). The V end was cut by 4 bases, the J end by 3 bases, with 7 bases between. Germline loops: CDR1 SGHTS, CDR2 YDEGEE. The CDR3 totals 12 residues. The CDR3 DNA reads TGTGCCAGCAGCAACAGGGACTATGGCTACACCTTC. Protein: CASSNRDYGYTF.